This T cell receptor beta chain was recorded in a study of cytomegalovirus exposure and HLA in healthy donors. Study context: An earlier analysis identified more than 90 million unique TCR beta sequences in 150 million to 200 million T cells. Regarding the study as a whole: In a later analysis, TCR beta V- and J-gene trimming was associated with a missense DCLRE1C variant. Most likely, a cluster of highly shared sequence variants arose as a sequencing artifact. According to the study, roughly 160 TCR beta chains were cytomegalovirus-associated.

CDR3 length: 16 residues. Trimming cost V 4 bases and J 5 bases, with 22 bases left between them. Germline V gene sequence: CDR1 SGHRS, CDR2 YFSETQ. It was with 60 Vbeta and 13 Jbeta primers that the PCR ran. Assay used: immunoSEQ multiplex PCR; TCRdb lists only in-frame clones, some missing. The table has about 110,000 clones, about 80% seen once. A note on this clone: Its antigen is currently unknown.

Sequenced: PBMCs. The receptor comes from a man aged 50 or older in good health and CMV-seropositive. V usage is TRBV5-1 and J usage is TRBJ2-7; D is perhaps TRBD2 (6 bases). The CDR3, as DNA: TGCGCCAGCAGCCCGCCAATGGGGGGTCGTGGGAACGAGCAGTACTTC. Its translation is CASSPPMGGRGNEQYF.